A single sample gave rise to the 23 T cell receptor beta chains below, sequenced in a study of T cell responses to AZD1222 COVID-19 vaccine. Repertoires were generated with immunoSEQ multiplex PCR, while TCRdb's copy carries only in-frame clones and drops some. The data show roughly 100,000 clones, with roughly 84% seen just once and about 17% held by the top ten. The sequences come from peripheral blood, collected on day 0 of AZD1222 vaccination. The receptors originated from an adult in good health.

This clone was seen only a few times. This chain joins TRBV11-2 and TRBJ2-7; D is possibly TRBD2 (5 bases). This CDR3 contains 15 residues. Trimming took 1 base from V and 2 from J, leaving 12 bases between them. In germline, CDR1 is SGHAT, CDR2 FQNNGV. The CDR3 reads CASSLGLARAYEQYF. Here the CDR3 DNA reads TGTGCCAGCAGCTTAGGATTAGCGAGAGCCTACGAGCAGTACTTC. Full variable domain (outside the CDR3, taken from reference TRBV11-2 and TRBJ2-7): EAGVAQSPRYKIIEKRQSVAFWCNPISGHATLYWYQQILGQGPKLLIQFQNNGVVDDSQLPKDRFSAERLKGVDSTLKIQPAKLEDSAVYLCASSLGLARAYEQYFGPGTRLTVT.

The chain combines TRBV28 with TRBJ2-2, with TRBD2 matching 7 bases. Germline assignment: CDR1 MDHEN and CDR2 SYDVKM. V was pared by 6 bases and J by 8 bases, with 9 bases of the junction left unmatched. This CDR3 is built from 14 residues. In nucleotides, the CDR3 is TGTGCCAGCAGGCTAGCGGCGCCTTCGGGGGAGCTGTTTTTT. Translation gives CASRLAAPSGELFF.

The chain recombines TRBV10-1 with TRBJ2-2, with a weak D call TRBD1 (5 bases). The germline V and J ends were trimmed by 3 bases and 4 bases, with 6 bases remaining between them. The CDR3 has 13 amino acids. Germline values: CDR1 WNHNN, CDR2 SYGVQD (reference sequence). As DNA, the CDR3 is TGCGCCAGCAGTGATGGGGCCACCGGGGAGCTGTTTTTT. Translating gives CASSDGATGELFF.

The DNA for the CDR3 is TGTGCCAGCAGCTTTGGTGTGGATGAAAAACTGTTTTTT. Translation gives CASSFGVDEKLFF. The chain links TRBV5-4 to TRBJ1-4; no clear D. The CDR3 spans 13 residues. The V gene's germline CDR1 is SGHNT and CDR2 YYREEE (reference sequence). V was clipped by 2 bases and J by 6 bases, with 8 bases between them.

This clone was seen more than once but under ten times. This chain links TRBV18 with TRBJ1-2, with 7 positions matching TRBD1. Germline CDR1 is KGHSH and CDR2 is LQKENI. The CDR3 is 17 residues long. V shed 2 bases and J 6 bases; nucleotides not matched to a gene: 15. CDR3 residues: CASSPNVGADTGDGYTF. The CDR3 nucleotides are TGTGCCAGCTCACCAAACGTGGGGGCCGACACAGGGGATGGCTACACCTTC.

This clone occurred once. The CDR3 is CASSVEAGGAAYNSPLHF. The CDR3 DNA reads as TGTGCCAGCAGCGTAGAGGCAGGGGGCGCGGCCTATAATTCACCCCTCCACTTT. The chain joins TRBV9 to TRBJ1-6; 8 bases fit TRBD1. V was clipped by 0 bases and J by 2 bases; unmatched bases: 7. This CDR3 has 18 amino acids. The germline V gene encodes CDR1 SGDLS and CDR2 YYNGEE.

This chain joins TRBV9 and TRBJ1-4; possible D gene TRBD1, 6 bases. The CDR3 consists of 14 residues. The germline V gene has CDR1 SGDLS and CDR2 YYNGEE. V was clipped by 1 base and J by 8 bases, with 12 bases between them. The CDR3 loop reads CASSVSQGMEKLFF. CDR3 coding DNA: TGTGCCAGCAGCGTAAGTCAGGGGATGGAAAAACTGTTTTTT. Full variable domain (rest looked up from reference TRBV9 and TRBJ1-4): DSGVTQTPKHLITATGQRVTLRCSPRSGDLSVYWYQQSLDQGLQFLIQYYNGEERAKGNILERFSAQQFPDLHSELNLSSLELGDSALYFCASSVSQGMEKLFFGSGTQLSVL.

The chain joins TRBV6-5 to TRBJ1-5; D ambiguous. The V and J ends lost 6 bases and 4 bases respectively, with 16 bases between them. Germline CDR1 is MNHEY and CDR2 is SVGAGI. The CDR3 covers 15 residues. This CDR3 reads CASRITKNTNQPQHF. In DNA, the CDR3 is TGTGCCAGCAGAATTACAAAGAACACAAATCAGCCCCAGCATTTT.

This clone occurred a few times. The CDR3 DNA reads as TGTGCCAGCAGCGACAACTATGGCTACACCTTC. Translated: CASSDNYGYTF. The chain couples TRBV12-3 or TRBV12-4 to TRBJ1-2; D gene ambiguous. V was trimmed by 6 bases and J by 2 bases, leaving 4 bases between them. The CDR3 covers 11 residues.

The table lists this clone with many counts. The J gene is TRBJ1-2, the V gene TRBV2; unclear D gene. Per germline, CDR1 SNHLY and CDR2 FYNNEI. Trimming shortened V by 6 bases and J by 6 bases, and 17 bases separated the two germline ends. The CDR3 sequence is 14 residues long. The CDR3: CASRPTVTAHGYTF. The CDR3 DNA is TGTGCCAGCAGGCCTACGGTCACAGCCCATGGCTACACCTTC.

The rearrangement uses TRBV5-4 and TRBJ2-2, with TRBD2 identical over 11 bases. CDR1 is SGHNT, CDR2 YYREEE, per germline (reference sequence). V dropped 4 bases and J dropped 4; count of bases not matched to a gene: 6. The CDR3 extends over 16 amino acids. The CDR3 protein is CASSHLTSGITGELFF. Here the CDR3 DNA reads TGTGCCAGCAGCCACCTGACTAGCGGGATCACCGGGGAGCTGTTTTTT.

The chain has TRBV15 and TRBJ2-7, with D unresolved. This CDR3 region has 13 residues. The V gene lost 8 bases and the J gene lost 3 bases, with 14 bases spanning the gap. CDR1 and CDR2 from the germline V gene are LNHNV and YYDKDF (reference sequence). CDR3 sequence: CATRKPQGYEQYF. In DNA, the CDR3 is TGTGCCACCCGCAAGCCCCAAGGCTACGAGCAGTACTTC.

The rearrangement uses TRBV6-7 and TRBJ1-2; D is possibly TRBD1 (6 bases). TRBV6-7 is an open reading frame, and its role is uncertain. This CDR3 contains 13 residues. Trimming removed 7 bases from V and 4 bases from J, with 13 bases in between. This CDR3 reads CASTHRVVYGYTF. CDR3 DNA sequence: TGTGCCAGCACCCACAGGGTGGTCTATGGCTACACCTTC.

This chain links TRBV7-6 with TRBJ1-2; 8 nucleotides agree with TRBD1. CDR1 is SGHVS and CDR2 is FNYEAQ in the germline V gene. The CDR3 loop spans 18 amino acids. V gave up 3 bases and J gave up 1 base; unmatched junction bases: 13. For the CDR3, the DNA is TGTGCCAGCAGCTTCGACAGGGGCCGCACATATAATAACTATGGCTACACCTTC. Protein sequence: CASSFDRGRTYNNYGYTF. Based on the CDR3 plus reference TRBV7-6 and TRBJ1-2, the full variable domain is GAGVSQSPRYKVTKRGQDVALRCDPISGHVSLYWYRQALGQGPEFLTYFNYEAQQDKSGLPNDRFSAERPEGSISTLTIQRTEQRDSAMYRCASSFDRGRTYNNYGYTFGSGTRLTVV.

The chain links TRBV6-2 or TRBV6-3 to TRBJ1-1; no clear D gene. Germline CDR1 reads MNHEY; CDR2 reads SVGEGT. Trimming cost V 2 bases and J 1 base, with 14 bases left between them. The CDR3 runs to 16 residues. CDR3 loop: CASSYAPGKANTEAFF. The CDR3 nucleotides read TGTGCCAGCAGTTACGCTCCAGGAAAAGCGAACACTGAAGCTTTCTTT.

This clone is a singleton in its sample. V gene TRBV7-2 combines with J gene TRBJ2-7; D is perhaps TRBD1 or TRBD2 (5 bases each). CDR3 length: 14 amino acids. V was trimmed by 5 bases and J by 2 bases, leaving 13 bases between them. CDR1 and CDR2 from the germline V gene are SGHTA and FQGNSA. CDR3 amino acids: CASSTTGGPYEQYF. The CDR3 DNA is TGTGCCAGCAGCACCACTGGGGGACCCTACGAGCAGTACTTC.

V usage is TRBV7-2 and J usage is TRBJ2-7; 8 bases agree with TRBD2. The V and J ends lost 6 bases and 1 base, in that order; junction bases with no gene match: 8. The germline V gene encodes CDR1 SGHTA and CDR2 FQGNSA. The CDR3 runs to 15 residues. The CDR3 loop is CASRPTSSGSYEQYF. The DNA for the CDR3 is TGTGCCAGCAGACCCACCTCTAGCGGGTCCTACGAGCAGTACTTC.

The chain has TRBV2 and TRBJ1-2, with a weak D call TRBD1 (6 bases). V was pared by 7 bases and J by 6 bases, with 15 bases between. Germline CDR1 SNHLY, CDR2 FYNNEI. There are 13 residues in the CDR3. CDR3 in amino acids: CASNPNRVDGYTF. The CDR3 DNA follows: TGTGCCAGCAATCCAAACAGGGTGGATGGCTACACCTTC.

The chain combines TRBV7-3 with TRBJ2-3; D is unclear. V dropped 5 bases and J dropped 10 bases, with 16 bases sitting between them. The CDR3 totals 13 residues. Germline lookup yields CDR1 SGHTA and CDR2 FQGTGA. The CDR3 DNA reads as TGTGCCAGCAGCGACCAACCAGTACGCCCGCAGTATTTT. This translates into CASSDQPVRPQYF.

The chain combines TRBV9 with TRBJ2-5; D possibly corresponds to TRBD2 (5 bases). With 3 bases removed from V and 4 bases from J, the gap between germline ends came to 16 bases. Germline assignment: CDR1 SGDLS and CDR2 YYNGEE. The CDR3 contains 15 residues. CDR3 amino acids: CASSDSGNRGETQYF. The CDR3 region has the DNA TGTGCCAGCAGCGACAGCGGTAACCGGGGAGAGACCCAGTACTTC.

The chain links TRBV18 to TRBJ2-1; no reliable D call. The V end was cut by 4 bases, the J end by 6 bases, with 16 bases between. CDR1 is KGHSH, CDR2 LQKENI, per germline. The CDR3 covers 15 residues. The CDR3 here is CASSRDLTWANEQFF. The CDR3 coding sequence is TGTGCCAGCTCACGAGACTTGACGTGGGCCAATGAGCAGTTCTTC.

This chain uses TRBV6-1 with TRBJ1-6; D not certain. Trimming shortened V by 2 bases and J by 0 bases, and 14 bases separated the two germline ends. Germline V gene lookup returns CDR1 MNHNS and CDR2 SASEGT. The CDR3 loop spans 18 amino acids. The CDR3 DNA follows: TGTGCCAGCAGTGAAATGACCCCACATACCTCCTATAATTCACCCCTCCACTTT. Its translation is CASSEMTPHTSYNSPLHF.

This chain uses TRBV19 with TRBJ2-1; D not resolved. The germline CDR1 and CDR2 sequences are LNHDA and SQIVND (reference sequence). V gave up 5 bases and J gave up 8 bases, with 19 bases separating them. The CDR3 loop spans 15 amino acids. CDR3 in amino acids: CASSPSHGITHEQFF. As DNA, the CDR3 is TGTGCCAGTAGTCCCTCTCACGGCATTACGCATGAGCAGTTCTTC. Full variable domain (rest looked up from reference TRBV19 and TRBJ2-1): DGGITQSPKYLFRKEGQNVTLSCEQNLNHDAMYWYRQDPGQGLRLIYYSQIVNDFQKGDIAEGYSVSREKKESFPLTVTSAQKNPTAFYLCASSPSHGITHEQFFGPGTRLTVL.